This entry features one T cell receptor (beta chain) sequence. What it binds is unknown. The junction differs from germline at one of its ends, possibly a read error. The sample is drawn from a study of identical twins. All of the donors were Caucasians in good health. Study results and caveats: There were fewer insertions in abundant cord blood beta clonotypes, but memory repertoires showed no such pattern.

Germline lookup yields CDR1 SEHNR and CDR2 FQNEAQ (reference sequence). The CDR3 is made up of 15 amino acids. TCRdb reprocessed the 5' RACE reads via MiXCR and lists one record per CDR3 protein. The repertoire holds 700,000 or so distinct CDR3 sequences, with less than 10% as singletons. The sample also formed part of further work on yellow fever vaccine responses in identical twins.

The sequence was obtained from a woman aged 18-35 years in good health. Sequencing was carried out using PBMCs. The rearrangement joins TRBV7-9 to TRBJ2-3; TRBD2 matches 7 bases. The CDR3 nucleotides read TGTTCCAGCAGCTCCGGCGGGAGAGAGCCAGATACGCAGTATTTT. Protein sequence: CSSSSGGREPDTQYF. The entire variable domain, with the rest obtained from reference TRBV7-9 and TRBJ2-3, is as follows: DTGVSQNPRHKITKRGQNVTFRCDPISEHNRLYWYRQTLGQGPEFLTYFQNEAQLEKSRLLSDRFSAERPKGSFSTLEIQRTEQGDSAMYLCSSSSGGREPDTQYFGPGTRLTVL.